This TCR beta chain was observed in a study of OX40 agonist ivuxolimab in advanced cancers. Looking at the study overall: The dose-escalation group included hepatocellular carcinoma, melanoma, renal cell carcinoma and head and neck cancer. Study-level findings and limits: Low normalized clonal expansion also occurred in some nonresponding patients. At 0.1-3.0 mg/kg, partial responders had clonal expansion among the lowest observed. The average count of expanded clones was higher among CD8+ T cells than among CD4+.

Clones were sequenced by immunoSEQ multiplex PCR, and TCRdb holds only the in-frame ones, with some missing. The data hold approximately 92,000 clones, with less than 95% observed a single time. This clone has a single count. The target antigen is unknown. Germline V CDR1 and CDR2: SGHTA, FQGNSA. Trimming left V 4 bases short and J 2 bases short, with 4 bases between. CDR3 size: 12 residues. This sample comprised CD4+ or CD8+ T cells sorted from blood, obtained in a trial of the OX40 agonist ivuxolimab. The chain joins TRBV7-2 to TRBJ2-3; D is uncertain. This clonotype was obtained from an adult with an advanced solid tumor such as melanoma, head and neck, liver or kidney cancer. The CDR3 nucleotides are TGTGCCAGCAGCTCGAACACAGATACGCAGTATTTT. This codes for CASSSNTDTQYF.